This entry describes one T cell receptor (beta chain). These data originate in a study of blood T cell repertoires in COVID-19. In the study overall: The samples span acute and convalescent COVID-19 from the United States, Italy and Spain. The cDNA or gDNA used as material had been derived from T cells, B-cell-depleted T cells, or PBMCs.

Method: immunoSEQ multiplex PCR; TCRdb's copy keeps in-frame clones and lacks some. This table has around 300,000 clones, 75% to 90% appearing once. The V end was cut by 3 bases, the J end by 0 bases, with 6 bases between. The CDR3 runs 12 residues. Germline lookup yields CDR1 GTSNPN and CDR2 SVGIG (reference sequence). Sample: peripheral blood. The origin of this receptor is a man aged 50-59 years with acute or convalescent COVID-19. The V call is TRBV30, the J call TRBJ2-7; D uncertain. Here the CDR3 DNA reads TGTGCCTGGAGACAGAGCTCCTACGAGCAGTACTTC. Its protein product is CAWRQSSYEQYF.